One sample yielded the 26 T cell receptor beta chains listed below, sequenced in a study of blood T cell repertoires in COVID-19 (TCRdb year 2020). Preparation of the library involved the immunoSEQ multiplex PCR assay. TCRdb carries this immuneACCESS record with in-frame sequences only. Its versions omit some clonotypes, under half of them owing to an unresolved V gene in the studies checked, with the rest unexplained. This sample lists some 400,000 clones; roughly four fifths were detected once. The ten most abundant clones make up roughly 1.2% of the sample. The sample consisted of peripheral blood. The receptors were gathered from a human donor with acute or convalescent COVID-19. The donor label of this sample is uncertain.

This clone showed up just once. V is TRBV19 and J is TRBJ2-7; 9 positions agree with TRBD2. Germline V lookup: CDR1 LNHDA, CDR2 SQIVND (reference sequence). J was trimmed by 5 bases and V by 5 bases; bases with no gene match: 4. CDR3 length: 13 amino acids. The CDR3 loop reads CASSPGLANEQYF. The CDR3 DNA sequence: TGTGCCAGTAGTCCCGGACTAGCGAACGAGCAGTACTTC.

The gene calls are TRBV18 and TRBJ1-2, with a possible D match to TRBD1 (5 bases). The V gene lost 3 bases and the J gene lost 5 bases, with 16 bases spanning the gap. Germline-derived CDR1 and CDR2 are KGHSH and LQKENI. CDR3 length equals 15 residues. The CDR3 is CASSPLHGGGYGYTF. The CDR3 nucleotides read TGTGCCAGCTCACCGCTTCACGGGGGTGGTTATGGCTACACCTTC.

The rearrangement uses TRBV4-1 and TRBJ2-7; 12 nucleotides match TRBD2. With 5 bases clipped from V and 1 base from J, the junction kept 12 bases outside the gene matches. Looked up from germline, CDR1 is MGHRA and CDR2 is YSYEKL. CDR3 size: 18 residues. DNA for the CDR3: TGCGCCAGCAGCTCCCGGACTAGCGGGATGGCTGGGTCCTACGAGCAGTACTTC. Amino acid sequence: CASSSRTSGMAGSYEQYF.

CDR3 sequence (DNA): TGTGCCAGCAGTTTGATGGGGACATTCAATGAAAAACTGTTTTTT. Its translation: CASSLMGTFNEKLFF. J is TRBJ1-4 and V is TRBV27, with TRBD1 as a possible D gene (6 bases). CDR1 is MNHEY, CDR2 SMNVEV, per germline (reference sequence). CDR3 length: 15 amino acids. V shed 3 bases and J shed 5 bases, with 13 bases lying between them.

V is TRBV19 and J is TRBJ1-2; D gene ambiguous. Germline V gene data show CDR1 as LNHDA and CDR2 as SQIVND (reference sequence). V lost 3 bases to trimming and J lost 1 base, with 6 bases between them. CDR3 length equals 13 residues. CDR3 coding DNA: TGTGCCAGTAGTATCGGGATTAACTATGGCTACACCTTC. This codes for CASSIGINYGYTF.

The chain employs TRBV14 and TRBJ2-1; 9 nucleotides line up with TRBD1. Trimming cost V 0 bases and J 0 bases; bases outside gene matches: 9. CDR1 SGHDN and CDR2 FVKESK come from the germline V gene. The CDR3 length is 19 residues. The CDR3 is CASSQDRHRGRGSYNEQFF. In nucleotides, the CDR3 is TGTGCCAGCAGCCAAGACCGGCACAGGGGGCGAGGCTCCTACAATGAGCAGTTCTTC.

This rearrangement joins TRBV4-2 to TRBJ2-1, with TRBD2 matching 12 bases. The CDR3 runs 18 residues. V lost 1 base and J lost 4; bases outside the gene matches: 8. Per germline, CDR1 LGHNA and CDR2 YNFKEQ. The CDR3 DNA reads TGTGCCAGCAGCCAAGCTACTAGCGGGGGGCCTGGATACAATGAGCAGTTCTTC. Amino acids: CASSQATSGGPGYNEQFF.

V and J are TRBV6-5 and TRBJ1-3; 10 bases line up with TRBD1. This CDR3 region has 14 residues. J lost 3 bases, V lost 6 bases, and 2 bases had no gene match. Germline lookup yields CDR1 MNHEY and CDR2 SVGAGI. This CDR3 reads CASRRDRGGNTIYF. The CDR3 DNA reads as TGTGCCAGCAGGAGGGACAGGGGTGGAAACACCATATATTTT.

This clone was seen a single time. This sequence joins TRBV19 and TRBJ1-2, with 7 positions matching TRBD1. V lost 5 bases and J lost 5; bases outside the gene matches: 14. CDR3 length equals 16 residues. Germline V gives CDR1 LNHDA, CDR2 SQIVND (reference sequence). CDR3 region: CASSPWPRQGRYGYTF. CDR3 in DNA: TGTGCCAGTAGTCCTTGGCCCCGACAGGGTCGATATGGCTACACCTTC.

The chain couples TRBV19 to TRBJ1-2; 8 bases line up with TRBD1. This CDR3 is built from 16 residues. Per the germline V gene, CDR1 is LNHDA and CDR2 is SQIVND (reference sequence). With V trimmed by 4 bases and J by 0 bases, 7 bases remained unmatched. The CDR3 protein is CASSRQGFEANYGYTF. The CDR3 DNA reads as TGTGCCAGTAGTAGACAGGGGTTTGAAGCTAACTATGGCTACACCTTC.

The chain uses TRBV7-7 and TRBJ2-1, with D maybe TRBD2 (5 bases). This CDR3 has 15 amino acids. V lost 1 base to trimming and J lost 2 bases, with 9 bases between them. Looked up from germline, CDR1 is SSHAT and CDR2 is FNYEAQ (reference sequence). The CDR3, as DNA: TGTGCCAGCAGCTTAGGAACGGGAACCTACAATGAGCAGTTCTTC. Protein product: CASSLGTGTYNEQFF.

The chain has TRBV2 and TRBJ2-7, with 7 bases identical to TRBD2. This CDR3 has 15 amino acids. Per germline, CDR1 SNHLY and CDR2 FYNNEI. V dropped 6 bases and J dropped 0; count of bases not matched to a gene: 8. Here the CDR3 reads CASSGPGTNSYEQYF. The CDR3 nucleotides read TGTGCCAGCAGCGGTCCCGGGACTAACTCCTACGAGCAGTACTTC.

This chain connects TRBV30 to TRBJ2-7, with a weak D call TRBD1 (6 bases). This CDR3 is 15 amino acids long. The germline CDR1 and CDR2 sequences are GTSNPN and SVGIG (reference sequence). Between the trimmed V and J ends, which lost 5 bases and 2 bases, there was a span of 19 bases. This CDR3 reads CAWSTGLLIPYEQYF. Written as DNA, the CDR3 is TGTGCCTGGTCGACAGGACTTCTTATTCCCTACGAGCAGTACTTC.

The chain carries TRBV5-1 and TRBJ1-2, with a possible D match to TRBD1 (6 bases). Germline CDR1 is SGHRS and CDR2 is YFSETQ. The V end lost 0 bases, the J end lost 4 bases, and 10 bases lay between the germline ends. This CDR3 region has 14 residues. CDR3 protein: CASSLDRAVYGYTF. CDR3 in DNA: TGCGCCAGCAGCTTGGACAGGGCTGTCTATGGCTACACCTTC. The full variable domain, its missing parts supplied by reference TRBV5-1 and TRBJ1-2, is KAGVTQTPRYLIKTRGQQVTLSCSPISGHRSVSWYQQTPGQGLQFLFEYFSETQRNKGNFPGRFSGRQFSNSRSEMNVSTLELGDSALYLCASSLDRAVYGYTFGSGTRLTVV.

The chain joins TRBV2 to TRBJ2-2; tentative D call: TRBD1 (5 bases). This CDR3 spans 15 amino acids. Trimming stripped 4 bases from V and 2 bases from J, with 11 bases between. The germline V gene has CDR1 SNHLY and CDR2 FYNNEI. CDR3 bases: TGTGCCAGCAGTGCGACAGCCGTCAACACCGGGGAGCTGTTTTTT. Its protein product is CASSATAVNTGELFF.

This sequence joins TRBV30 and TRBJ1-5; no reliable D call. Germline V CDR1 and CDR2: GTSNPN, SVGIG (reference sequence). The CDR3 is made up of 16 amino acids. V was cut by 0 bases and J by 9 bases, with 21 bases left in between. The CDR3 bases are TGTGCCTGGAGTGTAGATTCTGGGAGGCCTCAACGGCCCCAGCATTTT. This sequence encodes CAWSVDSGRPQRPQHF. The entire variable domain, with the rest obtained from reference TRBV30 and TRBJ1-5, is as follows: SQTIHQWPATLVQPVGSPLSLECTVEGTSNPNLYWYRQAAGRGLQLLFYSVGIGQISSEVPQNLSASRPQDRQFILSSKKLLLSDSGFYLCAWSVDSGRPQRPQHFGDGTRLSIL.

V is TRBV2 and J is TRBJ2-1; 8 bases map to TRBD2. This CDR3 has 18 amino acids. J lost 0 bases, V lost 4 bases, and 11 bases had no gene match. CDR1 is SNHLY, CDR2 FYNNEI, per germline. The CDR3: CASSGRTSPSRSYNEQFF. CDR3 sequence (DNA): TGTGCCAGCAGTGGACGGACTAGCCCTTCTCGCTCCTACAATGAGCAGTTCTTC.

This clone was seen only a few times. The CDR3 here is CASSWSQETQYF. The CDR3 DNA follows: TGCGCCAGCAGCTGGAGCCAAGAGACCCAGTACTTC. V gene TRBV5-1 combines with J gene TRBJ2-5, with D unresolved. CDR1 and CDR2 from the germline V gene are SGHRS and YFSETQ. The CDR3 totals 12 residues. Between the trimmed V and J ends, which lost 3 bases and 1 base, there was a span of 4 bases. Complete variable domain (other parts from reference TRBV5-1 and TRBJ2-5): KAGVTQTPRYLIKTRGQQVTLSCSPISGHRSVSWYQQTPGQGLQFLFEYFSETQRNKGNFPGRFSGRQFSNSRSEMNVSTLELGDSALYLCASSWSQETQYFGPGTRLLVL.

The chain is built from TRBV11-2 and TRBJ2-1; 7 nucleotides line up with TRBD1. The V gene's germline CDR1 is SGHAT and CDR2 FQNNGV. There are 17 residues in the CDR3. V shed 5 bases, J shed 0 bases, and the junction held 10 bases outside the gene matches. The CDR3 DNA is TGTGCCAGCAGCCTCCGCCTTGGGGACAGCTCCTACAATGAGCAGTTCTTC. Residues: CASSLRLGDSSYNEQFF.

This clone was seen just once. V and J are TRBV7-2 and TRBJ2-1, with TRBD2 matching 7 bases. Per the germline V gene, CDR1 is SGHTA and CDR2 is FQGNSA. CDR3 length: 16 amino acids. Trimming removed 3 bases from V and 1 base from J; junction bases left unmatched: 6. DNA of the CDR3: TGTGCCAGCAGCTTGCGGGGCGGGGGATCCTACAATGAGCAGTTCTTC. Amino acids: CASSLRGGGSYNEQFF.

This chain uses TRBV10-2 with TRBJ1-2, with D unresolved. Germline V lookup: CDR1 WSHSY, CDR2 SAAADI. The CDR3 has 14 residues. V gave up 0 bases and J gave up 4 bases, with 9 bases separating them. The CDR3 region has the DNA TGCGCCAGCAGTGAGTCGTGGCAGGCCTATGGCTACACCTTC. As protein: CASSESWQAYGYTF.

This chain links TRBV30 with TRBJ1-2; weak D call: TRBD1 (6 bases). The V and J ends lost 4 bases and 10 bases respectively, with 22 bases between them. The CDR3 spans 14 residues. Germline CDR1 and CDR2: GTSNPN and SVGIG (reference sequence). The CDR3 sequence: CAWTRDIQSYFYTF. In DNA, the CDR3 is TGTGCCTGGACTCGGGACATTCAGAGTTACTTCTACACCTTC.

A single count supports this clone. Other DNA sequences in this sample translate to the same CDR3. This rearrangement joins TRBV28 to TRBJ1-1; D not certain. Trimming took off 1 base at V and 0 bases at J, with 6 bases between the two ends. The CDR3 contains 14 residues. Germline values: CDR1 MDHEN, CDR2 SYDVKM. The CDR3 DNA follows: TGTGCCAGCAGTTTATTAATATTGAACACTGAAGCTTTCTTT. Its translation: CASSLLILNTEAFF.

The table lists this clone with a count of one. The genes are TRBV7-9 and TRBJ2-1; tentatively, D is TRBD1 (6 bases). The V gene lost 5 bases and the J gene lost 0 bases, with 8 bases spanning the gap. In germline, CDR1 is SEHNR, CDR2 FQNEAQ (reference sequence). The CDR3 runs to 14 residues. CDR3 in DNA: TGTGCCAGCAGCCCCAGGGGCTCCTACAATGAGCAGTTCTTC. It specifies CASSPRGSYNEQFF.

The CDR3 reads CASSRQSGILNEQFF. The CDR3, as DNA: TGCGCCAGCAGTCGCCAGTCGGGGATTCTGAATGAGCAGTTCTTC. This chain uses TRBV5-1 with TRBJ2-1; maybe TRBD2 (5 bases). Germline V gene data show CDR1 as SGHRS and CDR2 as YFSETQ. The CDR3 extends over 15 amino acids. V lost 5 bases to trimming and J lost 7 bases, with 19 bases between them.

The rearrangement links TRBV18 to TRBJ2-5; weak D call: TRBD1 (6 bases). There are 14 residues in the CDR3. Per germline, CDR1 KGHSH and CDR2 LQKENI. V lost 3 bases, J lost 4 bases, and 12 bases lay in between. This chain's CDR3 is CASSPRGLPETQYF. The CDR3 DNA follows: TGTGCCAGCTCACCCAGGGGATTGCCAGAGACCCAGTACTTC.